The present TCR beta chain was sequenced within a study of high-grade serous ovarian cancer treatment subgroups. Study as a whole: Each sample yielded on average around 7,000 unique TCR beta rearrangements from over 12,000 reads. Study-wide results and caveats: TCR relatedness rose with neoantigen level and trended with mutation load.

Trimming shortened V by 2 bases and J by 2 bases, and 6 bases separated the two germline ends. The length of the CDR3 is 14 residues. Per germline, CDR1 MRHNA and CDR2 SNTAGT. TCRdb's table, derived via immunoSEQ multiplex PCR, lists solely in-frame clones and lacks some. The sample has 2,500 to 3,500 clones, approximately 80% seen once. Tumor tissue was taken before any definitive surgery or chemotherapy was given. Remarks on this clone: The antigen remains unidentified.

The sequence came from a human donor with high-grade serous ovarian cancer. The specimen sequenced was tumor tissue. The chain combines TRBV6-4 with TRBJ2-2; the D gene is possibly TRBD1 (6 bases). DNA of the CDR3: TGTGCCAGCAGTGACGGGACAAACACCGGGGAGCTGTTTTTT. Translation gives CASSDGTNTGELFF.